This record covers a single T cell receptor beta chain. This CDR3 has 14 amino acids. CDR1 is MNHEY, CDR2 SMNVEV, per germline (reference sequence). The V gene end was trimmed by 5 bases and the J gene end by 4 bases; junction bases not matched to a gene: 3. The data were obtained in a study of blood T cell repertoires in COVID-19. Data came from immunoSEQ multiplex PCR; TCRdb stores just in-frame clones and leaves some out. The table records some 55,000 clones, 80% to 90% of them present only once. The sequenced material came from peripheral blood. V usage is TRBV27 and J usage is TRBJ1-1; 11 bases match TRBD1. The clonotype originates from a man between 60 and 75 years old with acute or convalescent COVID-19. CDR3 nucleotides: TGTGCCAGCAGTCCAGGGACAGGGGGCACTGAAGCTTTCTTT. Residues: CASSPGTGGTEAFF.